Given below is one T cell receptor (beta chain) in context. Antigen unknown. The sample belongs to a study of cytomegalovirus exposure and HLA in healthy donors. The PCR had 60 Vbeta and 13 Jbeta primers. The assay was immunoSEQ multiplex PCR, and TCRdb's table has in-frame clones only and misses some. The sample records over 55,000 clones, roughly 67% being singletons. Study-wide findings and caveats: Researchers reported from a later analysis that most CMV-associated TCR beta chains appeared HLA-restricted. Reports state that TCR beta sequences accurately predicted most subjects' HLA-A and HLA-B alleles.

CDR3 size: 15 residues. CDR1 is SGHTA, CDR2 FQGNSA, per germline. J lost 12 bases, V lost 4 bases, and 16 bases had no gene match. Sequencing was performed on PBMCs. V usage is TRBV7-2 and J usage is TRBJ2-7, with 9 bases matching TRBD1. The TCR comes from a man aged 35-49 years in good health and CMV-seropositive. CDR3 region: CASSSSGGDRVTRYF. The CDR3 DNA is TGTGCCAGCAGCTCTAGTGGAGGGGACAGGGTGACGAGGTACTTC.